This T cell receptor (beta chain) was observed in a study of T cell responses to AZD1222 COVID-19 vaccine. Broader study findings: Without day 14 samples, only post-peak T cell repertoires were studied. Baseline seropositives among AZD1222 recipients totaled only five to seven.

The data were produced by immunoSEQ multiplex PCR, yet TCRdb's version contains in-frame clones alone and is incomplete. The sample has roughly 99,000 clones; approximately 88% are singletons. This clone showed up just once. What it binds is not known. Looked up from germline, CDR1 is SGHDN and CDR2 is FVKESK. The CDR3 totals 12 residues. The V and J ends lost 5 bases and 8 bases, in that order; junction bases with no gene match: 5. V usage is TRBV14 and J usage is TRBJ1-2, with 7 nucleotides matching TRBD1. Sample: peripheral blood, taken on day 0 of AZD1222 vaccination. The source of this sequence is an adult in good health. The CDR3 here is CASSYDREGYTF. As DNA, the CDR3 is TGTGCCAGCAGCTACGACAGGGAAGGCTACACCTTC.